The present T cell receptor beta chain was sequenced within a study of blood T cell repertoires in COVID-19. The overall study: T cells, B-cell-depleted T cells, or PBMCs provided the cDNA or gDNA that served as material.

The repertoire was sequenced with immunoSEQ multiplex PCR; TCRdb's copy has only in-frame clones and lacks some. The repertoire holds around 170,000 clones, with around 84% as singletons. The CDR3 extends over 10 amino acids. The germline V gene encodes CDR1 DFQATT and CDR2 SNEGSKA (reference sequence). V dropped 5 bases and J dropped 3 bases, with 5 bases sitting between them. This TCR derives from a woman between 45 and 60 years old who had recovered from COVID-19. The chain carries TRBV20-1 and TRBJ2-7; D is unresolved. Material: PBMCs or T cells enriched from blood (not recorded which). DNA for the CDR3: TGCAGTGCTCCTAGCTACGAGCAGTACTTC. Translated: CSAPSYEQYF.